These 23 T cell receptor beta chains came from one sample sequenced in a study of chemoradiotherapy in HPV16-positive cancers. Only in-frame clones appear in the TCRdb table, and some are missing; sequencing was by immunoSEQ multiplex PCR. The sample holds under 7,000 clones, more than 65% seen once. Here the sequenced sample was tumor tissue, taken from a patient who underwent chemoradiotherapy. Source of these receptors: a human donor with HPV-associated anogenital cancer.

The rearrangement links TRBV5-6 to TRBJ1-2; D is perhaps TRBD1 (6 bases). V was clipped by 0 bases and J by 6 bases, with 12 bases between them. CDR1 is SGHDT and CDR2 is YYEEEE in the germline V gene. The CDR3 has 14 residues. CDR3 DNA sequence: TGTGCCAGCAGCTTGGGGGTCGGGACAAATGGCTACACCTTC. Translated: CASSLGVGTNGYTF.

J is TRBJ1-1 and V is TRBV19, with D possibly TRBD1 on 6 matching bases. Germline loops: CDR1 LNHDA, CDR2 SQIVND (reference sequence). The V gene lost 4 bases and the J gene lost 3 bases, with 18 bases spanning the gap. The length of the CDR3 is 16 residues. In DNA, the CDR3 is TGTGCCAGTAGTAGCTTGGTGGGGGGGCACTACACTGAAGCTTTCTTT. Protein sequence: CASSSLVGGHYTEAFF.

The chain combines TRBV6-5 with TRBJ2-1; 10 bases are a match to TRBD1. V shed 0 bases and J 6 bases; nucleotides not matched to a gene: 5. Germline V CDR1 and CDR2: MNHEY, SVGAGI. The CDR3 length is 16 residues. The CDR3 sequence is CASSYSGTGASNEQFF. In DNA form, the CDR3 reads TGTGCCAGCAGTTACTCCGGGACAGGGGCATCCAATGAGCAGTTCTTC.

The chain links TRBV2 to TRBJ1-3, with 9 nucleotides matching TRBD1. The length of the CDR3 is 17 residues. The ends lost 9 bases at V and 2 bases at J; junction bases unmatched: 14. Germline loops: CDR1 SNHLY, CDR2 FYNNEI. DNA for the CDR3: TGTGCCAGTCTTCGTATGTCCGGGACAGGGACTGGAAACACCATATATTTT. The encoded protein is CASLRMSGTGTGNTIYF.

The sample holds a few counts of this clone. The chain combines TRBV6-5 with TRBJ1-2; D unclear. Trimming shortened V by 6 bases and J by 2 bases, and 7 bases separated the two germline ends. The CDR3 is made up of 12 amino acids. Germline loops: CDR1 MNHEY, CDR2 SVGAGI. Written as DNA, the CDR3 is TGTGCCAGCAGGCGAGACAACTATGGCTACACCTTC. The encoded protein is CASRRDNYGYTF.

Details on this clone: The DNA is left out, because the CDR3 cannot be placed on it with certainty; the CDR3 is given as TCRdb lists it. The CDR3 here is CASSLSSGRETQYF. This chain joins TRBV25-1 and TRBJ2-5. Germline V gene sequence: CDR1 MGHDK, CDR2 SYGVNS. The CDR3 has 14 residues if both end residues are counted.

The CDR3: CASSQGMDTSYEQYF. In nucleotides, the CDR3 is TGTGCCAGCAGCCAAGGCATGGACACCAGTTACGAGCAGTACTTC. This chain joins TRBV4-2 and TRBJ2-7; maybe TRBD1 (5 bases). This CDR3 contains 15 residues. CDR1 is LGHNA and CDR2 is YNFKEQ in the germline V gene. The V end was cut by 1 base, the J end by 4 bases, with 14 bases between.

This chain connects TRBV28 to TRBJ1-2; no clear D. This CDR3 contains 12 residues. The germline V and J ends were trimmed by 5 bases and 2 bases, with 6 bases remaining between them. Germline CDR1 and CDR2: MDHEN and SYDVKM. The CDR3 protein is CASSLENYGYTF. In DNA form, the CDR3 reads TGTGCCAGCAGTCTGGAAAACTATGGCTACACCTTC.

V usage is TRBV13 and J usage is TRBJ1-2, with D unclear. With 0 bases removed from V and 6 bases from J, the gap between germline ends came to 8 bases. Germline-derived CDR1 and CDR2 are PRHDT and FYEKMQ (reference sequence). CDR3 length: 13 amino acids. CDR3 amino acids: CASSLGKGNGYTF. The CDR3 DNA reads as TGTGCCAGCAGCTTAGGCAAAGGGAATGGCTACACCTTC.

This chain joins TRBV6-1 and TRBJ1-5; D possibly corresponds to TRBD1 (5 bases). Trimming removed 8 bases from V and 2 bases from J, with 16 bases in between. The CDR3 runs 15 residues. Germline-derived CDR1 and CDR2 are MNHNS and SASEGT. The CDR3 sequence: CASASGGVGNQPQHF. In DNA form, the CDR3 reads TGTGCCAGCGCCTCGGGGGGGGTCGGCAATCAGCCCCAGCATTTT.

The chain combines TRBV11-3 with TRBJ2-1; 9 bases fit TRBD2. Trimming took 5 bases from V and 7 from J; bases not matched to a gene: 18. CDR1 and CDR2 from the germline V gene are SGHNT and YENEEA. The CDR3 covers 18 residues. The CDR3 coding sequence is TGTGCCAGCAGCCCCGGCGGGAGGGCGGGGGGGCCGTTAAATGAGCAGTTCTTC. Protein product: CASSPGGRAGGPLNEQFF.

The chain is built from TRBV7-2 and TRBJ1-5; a possible D gene is TRBD1 (5 bases). The CDR3 covers 16 residues. V gave up 2 bases and J gave up 2 bases, with 13 bases separating them. CDR1 is SGHTA and CDR2 is FQGNSA in the germline V gene. The CDR3 sequence: CASSLRGGAGNQPQHF. The CDR3 DNA reads as TGTGCCAGCAGCTTAAGGGGCGGAGCAGGCAATCAGCCCCAGCATTTT.

J is TRBJ1-1 and V is TRBV7-9, with D possibly matching TRBD1 (5 bases). Trimming left V 6 bases short and J 1 base short, with 9 bases between. Germline CDR1 and CDR2: SEHNR and FQNEAQ (reference sequence). The length of the CDR3 is 13 residues. CDR3 amino acids: CASSSGQNTEAFF. The CDR3, as DNA: TGTGCCAGCAGTAGCGGACAGAACACTGAAGCTTTCTTT.

This clone was detected only once. The rearrangement joins TRBV5-4 to TRBJ1-1; D is unresolved. The CDR3 loop spans 13 amino acids. Per the germline V gene, CDR1 is SGHNT and CDR2 is YYREEE (reference sequence). V lost 1 base and J lost 1, with 5 bases in between. This chain's CDR3 is CASSLQENTEAFF. CDR3 in DNA: TGTGCCAGCAGCTTGCAGGAGAACACTGAAGCTTTCTTT.

This clone was seen a handful of times. V is TRBV9 and J is TRBJ2-1; 9 bases line up with TRBD2. Per germline, CDR1 SGDLS and CDR2 YYNGEE. The CDR3 length is 15 residues. With 0 bases clipped from V and 4 bases from J, the junction kept 2 bases outside the gene matches. The chain's CDR3 is CASSVGTSVYNEQFF. The CDR3 region has the DNA TGTGCCAGCAGCGTAGGGACTAGCGTATACAATGAGCAGTTCTTC. Looking up the rest from reference TRBV9 and TRBJ2-1 gives the full variable domain: DSGVTQTPKHLITATGQRVTLRCSPRSGDLSVYWYQQSLDQGLQFLIQYYNGEERAKGNILERFSAQQFPDLHSELNLSSLELGDSALYFCASSVGTSVYNEQFFGPGTRLTVL.

The chain combines TRBV6-6 with TRBJ2-2; the D is unclear. There are 15 residues in the CDR3. The germline V gene has CDR1 MNHNY and CDR2 SVGAGI (reference sequence). V gave up 5 bases and J gave up 0 bases, with 10 bases separating them. CDR3 protein: CASSSGRANTGELFF. The CDR3 nucleotides read TGTGCCAGCAGTAGTGGACGTGCGAACACCGGGGAGCTGTTTTTT.

The J gene is TRBJ2-1, the V gene TRBV6-1; D might be TRBD1 or TRBD2, each matching 5 bases. This CDR3 comprises 14 residues. Trimming pared 9 bases from V and 0 bases from J, leaving 12 bases between. From germline, CDR1 is MNHNS and CDR2 SASEGT. The CDR3 reads CASWAGSSYNEQFF. The DNA for the CDR3 is TGTGCCAGTTGGGCAGGGAGCTCCTACAATGAGCAGTTCTTC.

This clone was picked up one time. The chain recombines TRBV9 with TRBJ2-1, with 16 bases that match TRBD2. After removal of 0 bases from V and 8 bases from J, the junction contained 5 bases not matched to a gene. Germline-derived CDR1 and CDR2 are SGDLS and YYNGEE. This CDR3 contains 17 residues. The CDR3 spells CASSVAGLAGGPDEQFF. CDR3 nucleotide sequence: TGTGCCAGCAGCGTAGCGGGACTAGCGGGGGGGCCGGATGAGCAGTTCTTC. The full variable domain, completed using reference TRBV9 and TRBJ2-1, is DSGVTQTPKHLITATGQRVTLRCSPRSGDLSVYWYQQSLDQGLQFLIQYYNGEERAKGNILERFSAQQFPDLHSELNLSSLELGDSALYFCASSVAGLAGGPDEQFFGPGTRLTVL.

The J gene is TRBJ2-3, the V gene TRBV5-4; D possibly corresponds to TRBD2 (7 bases). The CDR3 has 16 amino acids. The ends were cut back, 1 base at V and 5 bases at J, with 17 bases in the middle. Germline CDR1 reads SGHNT; CDR2 reads YYREEE (reference sequence). In DNA form, the CDR3 reads TGTGCCAGCAGCTTGATGTCTGGGGGGGCGGGAGATACGCAGTATTTT. Its translation is CASSLMSGGAGDTQYF.

This clone has only one observation. The genes are TRBV4-2 and TRBJ2-3; TRBD2 aligns across 10 bases. There are 15 residues in the CDR3. V lost 3 bases and J lost 5; bases outside the gene matches: 5. Germline V lookup: CDR1 LGHNA, CDR2 YNFKEQ. The CDR3 is CASSQERGGQDTQYF. In DNA, the CDR3 is TGTGCCAGCAGCCAGGAGCGGGGGGGCCAAGATACGCAGTATTTT.

The chain is built from TRBV4-2 and TRBJ2-3; D uncertain. Trimming took off 0 bases at V and 3 bases at J, with 13 bases between the two ends. Germline lookup yields CDR1 LGHNA and CDR2 YNFKEQ. This CDR3 spans 16 amino acids. CDR3 residues: CASSQEDMVSTDTQYF. The CDR3 coding sequence is TGTGCCAGCAGCCAAGAGGATATGGTGTCGACAGATACGCAGTATTTT.

The chain links TRBV6-1 to TRBJ2-5, with unresolved D. The CDR3 totals 14 residues. Between the trimmed V and J ends, which lost 4 bases and 2 bases, there was a span of 11 bases. Germline lookup yields CDR1 MNHNS and CDR2 SASEGT. The DNA for the CDR3 is TGTGCCAGCAGTGGCTTAGCAAAACAAGAGACCCAGTACTTC. Its protein product is CASSGLAKQETQYF.

The V gene is TRBV4-2, the J gene TRBJ2-3; D possibly matches TRBD1 or TRBD2 (5 bases each). Germline V lookup: CDR1 LGHNA, CDR2 YNFKEQ. This CDR3 region has 15 residues. V lost 4 bases, J lost 0 bases, and 11 bases lay in between. This CDR3 is CASSPGTPSTDTQYF. DNA of the CDR3: TGTGCCAGCAGCCCCGGGACGCCTAGCACAGATACGCAGTATTTT.